This T cell receptor (beta chain) was observed in a study of human T cells and chemical hapten exposure. Indicated time point: pre-sensitization, week 0. As for treatment: therapeutic diphenylcyclopropenone sensitization with weekly scalp DPC. Ahead of applying each patch test, blood was sampled. In the authors' methods: Counting gave a median of around 90,000 TCRs per sample, with values ranging from about 23,224 to 700,000. Via MiXCR, TCRdb re-called the RACE reads, giving one row per CDR3 protein. None of the V and J calls come from the authors' own analysis; TCRdb made them. The table records under 90,000 distinct CDR3 sequences, 9.6% of them present only once. This clonotype was detected ten times or more. V was clipped by 4 bases and J by 9 bases, with 14 bases between them. This CDR3 spans 13 amino acids. The V gene's germline CDR1 is SGHRS and CDR2 YFSETQ.

This TCR was recovered from a woman aged 40 to 50 with alopecia areata. Some clones in this sample may be carry-over from other donors' samples. The V and J genes are TRBV5-1 and TRBJ2-1; a weak D match, TRBD1 (6 bases). The sequencing here drew on whole blood, taken in connection with sensitization to the hapten diphenylcyclopropenone (DPC). CDR3 DNA sequence: TGCGCCAGCAGCGTGGGAGCCAGGGGTGAGCAGTTCTTC. Residues: CASSVGARGEQFF.